The clone carrying this T cell receptor (beta chain) has a single count. What it binds is not known. These data come from a study of CD8+ T cells in alopecia areata. Study results and limitations: Lesional scalp exceeded normal scalp in clonality, especially in alopecia totalis/universalis.

Extraction of RNA preceded its reverse transcription into cDNA, which served as the sequencing template. Some clones are missing from TCRdb's copy, which holds only in-frame ones; the method was immunoSEQ multiplex PCR. In the table there are 150,000 or so clones, more than 75% of which are singletons. Patients with alopecia areata provided lesional scalp punch biopsies as well as peripheral blood. The clonotype was recovered from a human donor with alopecia areata. The sample was CD8+ T cells sorted from blood, taken at week 0.

The CDR3 nucleotides read TGTGCCAGCAGCTCGGCCGGGGGATCGAGCTCCTACAATGAGCAGTTCTTC. This gives the protein CASSSAGGSSSYNEQFF. The chain recombines TRBV13 with TRBJ2-1, with D possibly matching TRBD2 (6 bases). V lost 4 bases and J lost 0, with 16 bases in between. Looked up from germline, CDR1 is PRHDT and CDR2 is FYEKMQ (reference sequence). This CDR3 spans 17 amino acids.